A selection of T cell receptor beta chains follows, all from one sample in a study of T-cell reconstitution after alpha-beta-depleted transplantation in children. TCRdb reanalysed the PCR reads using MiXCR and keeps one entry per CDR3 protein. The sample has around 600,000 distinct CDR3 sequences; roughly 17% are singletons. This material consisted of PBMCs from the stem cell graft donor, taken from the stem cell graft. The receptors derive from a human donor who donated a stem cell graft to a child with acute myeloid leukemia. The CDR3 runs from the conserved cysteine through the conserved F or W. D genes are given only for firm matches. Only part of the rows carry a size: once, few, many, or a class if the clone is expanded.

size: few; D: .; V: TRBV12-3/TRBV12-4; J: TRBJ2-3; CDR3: CASKAADTQYF; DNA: TGTGCCAGCAAAGCGGCAGATACGCAGTATTTT
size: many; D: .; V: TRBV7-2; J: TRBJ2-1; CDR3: CASSSSPGSYNEQFF; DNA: TGTGCCAGCAGCTCGTCCCCGGGCTCCTACAATGAGCAGTTCTTC
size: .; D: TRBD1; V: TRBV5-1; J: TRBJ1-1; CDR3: CASSLEGTGLEAFF; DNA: TGCGCCAGCAGCTTGGAAGGGACAGGACTTGAAGCTTTCTTT
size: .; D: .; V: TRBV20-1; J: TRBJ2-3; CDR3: CSANPGKGPDTQYF; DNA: TGCAGTGCCAACCCAGGGAAGGGGCCAGATACGCAGTATTTT
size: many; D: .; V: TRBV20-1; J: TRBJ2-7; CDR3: CSARGPGDFEQYF; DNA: TGCAGTGCTAGAGGGCCAGGGGACTTCGAGCAGTACTTC
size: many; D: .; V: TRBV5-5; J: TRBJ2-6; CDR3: CASSSQGASGANVLTF; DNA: TGTGCCAGCAGCTCACAGGGAGCGTCTGGGGCCAACGTCCTGACTTTC
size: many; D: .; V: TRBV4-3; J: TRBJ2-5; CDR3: CASSQEGTRAQETQYF; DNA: TGCGCCAGCAGCCAAGAGGGGACTCGGGCTCAAGAGACCCAGTACTTC
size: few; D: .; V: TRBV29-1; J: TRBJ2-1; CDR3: CSVDPVGYEQFF; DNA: TGCAGCGTTGATCCGGTGGGGTATGAGCAGTTCTTC
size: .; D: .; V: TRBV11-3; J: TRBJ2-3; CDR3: CASSLGAGKGDTQYF; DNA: TGTGCCAGCAGCTTAGGCGCAGGTAAAGGCGATACGCAGTATTTT
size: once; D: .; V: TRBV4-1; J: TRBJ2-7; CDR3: CASSQVTASYEQYF; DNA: TGCGCCAGCAGCCAAGTAACAGCTTCCTACGAGCAGTACTTC
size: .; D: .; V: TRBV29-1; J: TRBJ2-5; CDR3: CSVEDVGETQYF; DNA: TGCAGCGTTGAAGATGTTGGAGAGACCCAGTACTTC
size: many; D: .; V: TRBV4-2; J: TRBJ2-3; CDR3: CASSQSGSTDTQYF; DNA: TGTGCCAGCAGCCAAAGTGGGAGCACAGATACGCAGTATTTT
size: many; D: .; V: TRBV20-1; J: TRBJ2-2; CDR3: CSAREEGLTGELFF; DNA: TGCAGTGCTAGAGAGGAAGGGCTCACCGGGGAGCTGTTTTTT
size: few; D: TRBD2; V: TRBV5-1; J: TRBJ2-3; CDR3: CASSLSGSGGPTDTQYF; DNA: TGCGCCAGCAGCTTGTCCGGTAGCGGGGGCCCCACAGATACGCAGTATTTT
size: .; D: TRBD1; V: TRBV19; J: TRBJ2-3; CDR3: CASLRTGEEEDTQYF; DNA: TGTGCCAGTCTCAGGACAGGGGAAGAGGAAGATACGCAGTATTTT
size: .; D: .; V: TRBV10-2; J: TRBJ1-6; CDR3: CASSESASPLHF; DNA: TGCGCCAGCAGTGAGTCGGCTTCACCCCTCCACTTT
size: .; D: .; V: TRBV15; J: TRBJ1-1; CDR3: CATSRDPGQRGRNTEAFF; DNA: TGTGCCACCAGCAGAGATCCGGGGCAGAGGGGGAGGAACACTGAAGCTTTCTTT
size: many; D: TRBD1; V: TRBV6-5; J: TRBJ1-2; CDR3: CASSYGGQGSYGYTF; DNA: TGTGCCAGCAGTTACGGGGGACAGGGCTCCTATGGCTACACCTTC
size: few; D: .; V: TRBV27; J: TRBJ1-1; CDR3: CASASGMKAFF; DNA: TGTGCCAGCGCCTCAGGGATGAAAGCTTTCTTT
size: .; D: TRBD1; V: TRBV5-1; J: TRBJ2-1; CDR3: CASTTGLGHFFNEQFF; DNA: TGCGCCAGCACGACAGGGTTAGGGCACTTCTTCAATGAGCAGTTCTTC
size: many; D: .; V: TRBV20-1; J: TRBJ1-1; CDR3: CSADSPLGGGMNTEAFF; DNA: TGCAGTGCAGACAGCCCTCTCGGGGGTGGGATGAACACTGAAGCTTTCTTT
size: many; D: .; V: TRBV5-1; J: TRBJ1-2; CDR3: CASSSTDSGGYGYTF; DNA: TGCGCCAGCAGCTCAACGGACAGTGGAGGGTATGGCTACACCTTC
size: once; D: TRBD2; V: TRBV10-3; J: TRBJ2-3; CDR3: CAMSLFSGGPRTDTQYF; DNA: TGTGCCATGAGCTTATTTTCGGGGGGGCCACGCACAGATACGCAGTATTTT
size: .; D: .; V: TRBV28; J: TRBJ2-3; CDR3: CASSGGFHTDTQYF; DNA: TGTGCCAGCAGTGGGGGGTTCCACACAGATACGCAGTATTTT
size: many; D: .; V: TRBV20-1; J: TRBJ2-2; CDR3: CSARDLDWGQANTGELFF; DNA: TGCAGTGCTAGGGATCTCGACTGGGGACAAGCGAACACCGGGGAGCTGTTTTTT